Only a few counts were recorded for the clone carrying this TCR beta chain. Its antigen is as yet unknown. Germline CDR1 SGDLS, CDR2 YYNGEE. Trimming removed 4 bases from V and 6 bases from J; junction bases left unmatched: 7. The CDR3 loop spans 15 amino acids. The sample originates from a study of identical twins. General study findings and limits: Researchers reported excess low generation probability among twin-shared out-of-frame alpha sequences.

TCRdb reanalysed the 5' RACE reads using MiXCR and keeps one entry per CDR3 protein. The sample consists of some 440,000 distinct CDR3 sequences, approximately 25% of them appearing once. Another study also made use of these data, one on T cells expressing NK-cell markers. This second report adds: Of the CD8+ T cells in about 6 donors, roughly 1.0-7.0% belonged to dominant NKG2C+ clonotypes.

The sequenced material came from CD4+ T cells sorted from blood. The V gene is TRBV9, the J gene TRBJ1-6; 7 bases line up with TRBD1. The sequence was collected from a woman aged 18-29 years in good health. Here the CDR3 DNA reads TGTGCCAGCAGCTCTCAACAGGGGCCTAATTCACCCCTCCACTTT. It specifies CASSSQQGPNSPLHF.